These 31 T cell receptor beta chains share one sample of origin, sequenced in a study of human T cells and chemical hapten exposure (TCRdb year 2021). The library was obtained by RACE. Sequencing was carried out with a NextSeq 500. TCRdb took the public reads, trimmed them with fastp at Q25, ran MiXCR for clone calling and kept in-frame beta chains. One record per CDR3 amino acid sequence lists the most common genes and DNA. The sample table lists roughly 39,000 distinct CDR3 sequences, approximately 12% of them with a count of one. The ten largest clonotypes hold roughly 2% of the sample. The sample's time point label, in plain terms: patch test 3, about 24 weeks after DPC sensitization. This sample's treatment or condition label indicates: therapeutic diphenylcyclopropenone sensitization with weekly scalp DPC. Total RNA was isolated from unfractionated whole blood collected in Tempus Blood RNA tubes.

The sequences come from whole blood, collected in connection with sensitization to the hapten diphenylcyclopropenone (DPC). These receptors were taken from a middle-aged woman with alopecia areata. Some clones in this sample may be carry-over from other donors' samples.

Ten or more counts support this clonotype. V usage is TRBV4-3 and J usage is TRBJ1-3; no reliable D call. CDR1 and CDR2 from the germline V gene are LGHNA and YSLEER. The CDR3 length is 16 residues. The V and J ends lost 0 bases and 0 bases respectively, with 9 bases between them. CDR3 nucleotides: TGCGCCAGCAGCCAAGATGCACAACCCTCTGGAAACACCATATATTTT. Translation: CASSQDAQPSGNTIYF.

This clonotype appeared many times. The chain uses TRBV4-1 and TRBJ1-6, with D uncertain. This CDR3 has 13 residues. Germline V gene sequence: CDR1 MGHRA, CDR2 YSYEKL. V dropped 0 bases and J dropped 13 bases, with 10 bases sitting between them. CDR3 amino acids: CASSQDPLRPLHF. Here the CDR3 DNA reads TGCGCCAGCAGCCAAGATCCCCTCAGGCCCCTCCACTTT.

This clonotype is termed medium-sized (0.01 to 0.1%). A read error may produce the germline difference seen at one junction end. V is TRBV6-5 and J is TRBJ2-1; TRBD2 agrees at 8 bases. Germline V gene lookup returns CDR1 MNHEY and CDR2 SVGAGI. The CDR3 contains 15 residues. CDR3 nucleotides: TGTGCCAGCAGTTACGGGCGGGGGGCTCGGCTTTCATTTAACTTC. Translated: CASSYGRGARLSFNF.

This clonotype was seen at least ten times. This rearrangement joins TRBV24-1 to TRBJ1-2, with 10 bases aligning to TRBD1. The CDR3 consists of 14 residues. The V gene end was trimmed by 1 base and the J gene end by 8 bases; junction bases not matched to a gene: 3. Germline CDR1 reads KGHDR; CDR2 reads SFDVKD. The CDR3 coding sequence is TGTGCCACCAGTGATTTATTGACAGGGGGCGGCTACACCTTC. This codes for CATSDLLTGGGYTF.

This clonotype was seen a few times. The rearrangement uses TRBV7-9 and TRBJ2-3; TRBD2 aligns across 7 bases. Germline V CDR1 and CDR2: SEHNR, FQNEAQ (reference sequence). J gave up 2 bases and V 4 bases, and 33 bases lay outside the gene matches. CDR3 size: 24 residues. The CDR3 sequence: CASSSLGPGRRVTSGAGYTDTQYF. CDR3 DNA: TGTGCCAGCAGCTCCTTAGGTCCAGGGCGTAGGGTTACCAGCGGAGCGGGGTACACAGATACGCAGTATTTT.

This chain uses TRBV6-2 or TRBV6-3 with TRBJ2-5; 7 bases map to TRBD2. J gave up 5 bases and V 6 bases, and 12 bases lay outside the gene matches. Germline CDR1 is MNHEY and CDR2 is SVGEGT. The CDR3 has 15 residues. CDR3 amino acids: CASSPGAGEAETQYF. CDR3 DNA: TGTGCCAGCAGCCCTGGGGCGGGAGAAGCGGAGACCCAGTACTTC.

V gene TRBV5-1 combines with J gene TRBJ2-7, with 14 bases aligning to TRBD2. The germline V gene encodes CDR1 SGHRS and CDR2 YFSETQ. V lost 3 bases and J lost 9; bases outside the gene matches: 5. This CDR3 is built from 14 residues. The CDR3, as DNA: TGCGCCAGCAGCTCCGGGACTAGCGGGAGCGGGCAGTACTTC. Protein: CASSSGTSGSGQYF. Drawing the rest from reference TRBV5-1 and TRBJ2-7, the complete variable domain is KAGVTQTPRYLIKTRGQQVTLSCSPISGHRSVSWYQQTPGQGLQFLFEYFSETQRNKGNFPGRFSGRQFSNSRSEMNVSTLELGDSALYLCASSSGTSGSGQYFGPGTRLTVT.

This clonotype was seen a handful of times. The genes are TRBV5-6 and TRBJ1-6; possibly TRBD1 for D (5 bases). CDR3 length: 14 amino acids. V was clipped by 0 bases and J by 10 bases, with 11 bases between them. CDR1 is SGHDT, CDR2 YYEEEE, per germline. The CDR3 spells CASSLEGVGSPLHF. For the CDR3, the DNA is TGTGCCAGCAGCTTGGAAGGGGTCGGGTCACCCCTCCACTTT.

This clonotype was detected many times. J is TRBJ2-7 and V is TRBV5-4, with D maybe TRBD1 (5 bases). With 6 bases removed from V and 2 bases from J, the gap between germline ends came to 12 bases. The CDR3 loop spans 13 amino acids. From germline, CDR1 is SGHNT and CDR2 YYREEE (reference sequence). CDR3 sequence (DNA): TGTGCCAGCACCCACCCAGGGACCTACGAGCAGTACTTC. As protein: CASTHPGTYEQYF.

This clonotype has ten or more counts. The chain uses TRBV28 and TRBJ2-6; no definite D call. Germline assignment: CDR1 MDHEN and CDR2 SYDVKM. The CDR3 spans 16 residues. Trimming shortened V by 3 bases and J by 0 bases, and 9 bases separated the two germline ends. CDR3 coding DNA: TGTGCCAGCAGTTTTCCCGGGTTCTCTGGGGCCAACGTCCTGACTTTC. Amino acids: CASSFPGFSGANVLTF.

Many counts were recorded for this clonotype. For the CDR3, the DNA is TGCAGCGCTGAGACAGTGAACACTGAAGCTTTCTTT. Its protein product is CSAETVNTEAFF. This chain connects TRBV29-1 to TRBJ1-1; tentatively, D is TRBD1 (5 bases). The CDR3 consists of 12 residues. V dropped 7 bases and J dropped 0 bases, with 9 bases sitting between them. Germline CDR1 is SQVTM and CDR2 is ANQGSEA.

Only a few counts were recorded for this clonotype. This chain connects TRBV9 to TRBJ2-3, with 9 bases lining up with TRBD1. Germline CDR1 is SGDLS and CDR2 is YYNGEE. The CDR3 totals 13 residues. V dropped 7 bases and J dropped 2; count of bases not matched to a gene: 2. The CDR3 protein is CASWDRDTDTQYF. DNA of the CDR3: TGTGCCAGCTGGGACAGGGACACAGATACGCAGTATTTT.

This clonotype was counted between two and nine times. The rearrangement uses TRBV6-2 or TRBV6-3 and TRBJ2-2, with 9 bases fitting TRBD1. This CDR3 is 16 amino acids long. The V gene's germline CDR1 is MNHEY and CDR2 SVGEGT. V shed 4 bases, J shed 5 bases, and the junction held 8 bases outside the gene matches. The CDR3 coding sequence is TGTGCCAGCAGTTGGCGACTGGACAGGGGTACCGGGGAGCTGTTTTTT. Protein product: CASSWRLDRGTGELFF.

This chain joins TRBV28 and TRBJ2-3, with no clear D. Germline V CDR1 and CDR2: MDHEN, SYDVKM. CDR3 length: 15 residues. V was cut by 6 bases and J by 0 bases, with 13 bases left in between. The CDR3 bases are TGTGCCAGCAGCCCCGCGTCAAGAAGCACAGATACGCAGTATTTT. This encodes CASSPASRSTDTQYF.

This sequence joins TRBV28 and TRBJ2-5, with TRBD2 matching over 14 bases. The germline gives CDR1 MDHEN, CDR2 SYDVKM. The V gene end was trimmed by 4 bases and the J gene end by 4 bases; junction bases not matched to a gene: 11. CDR3 length: 18 residues. CDR3 loop: CASSSSPGLAGVGETQYF. CDR3 bases: TGTGCCAGCAGTTCATCTCCGGGACTAGCGGGGGTGGGAGAGACCCAGTACTTC.

This clonotype was seen repeatedly, ten times or more. DNA of the CDR3: TGTGCCAGCAGCCTGGGACAGGGGCCCGCAACTAATGAAAAACTGTTTTTT. This encodes CASSLGQGPATNEKLFF. V is TRBV7-8 and J is TRBJ1-4, with 10 bases identical to TRBD1. The J segment lost 0 bases and the V segment lost 5 bases, leaving 6 bases of the junction unmatched. The germline CDR1 and CDR2 sequences are SGHVS and FQNEAQ. The CDR3 is 17 amino acids.

This clonotype showed up just a few times. V gene TRBV5-1 combines with J gene TRBJ2-5; D perhaps matches TRBD1 (7 bases). CDR1 and CDR2 (germline): SGHRS, YFSETQ. The V end lost 0 bases, the J end lost 5 bases, and 11 bases lay between the germline ends. The CDR3 sequence is 14 residues long. CDR3 DNA: TGCGCCAGCAGCTTGGGGACAGGAGGGGAGACCCAGTACTTC. Translation gives CASSLGTGGETQYF.

The chain is built from TRBV27 and TRBJ1-1; D might be TRBD1 (5 bases). Germline CDR1 reads MNHEY; CDR2 reads SMNVEV (reference sequence). The V and J ends lost 7 bases and 2 bases respectively, with 8 bases between them. The CDR3 runs 12 residues. In DNA form, the CDR3 reads TGTGCCAGCATGCAGGGAAACACTGAAGCTTTCTTT. It yields the protein CASMQGNTEAFF.

This sequence joins TRBV2 and TRBJ1-1; D not certain. CDR1 SNHLY and CDR2 FYNNEI come from the germline V gene. The CDR3 length is 13 residues. Deletions cut 6 bases from V and 0 bases from J, with 8 bases between. As DNA, the CDR3 is TGTGCCAGCAGGCCAGCGGTGAACACTGAAGCTTTCTTT. Translation: CASRPAVNTEAFF.

Ten or more counts support this clonotype. The chain employs TRBV11-2 and TRBJ2-1; no definite D call. The V and J ends lost 0 bases and 9 bases respectively, with 6 bases between them. CDR3 size: 12 residues. Germline V gene data show CDR1 as SGHAT and CDR2 as FQNNGV. The CDR3 is CASSLDYSEQFF. CDR3 nucleotide sequence: TGTGCCAGCAGCTTAGATTACTCTGAGCAGTTCTTC.

The chain employs TRBV27 and TRBJ2-5; D is undetermined. This CDR3 comprises 13 residues. Germline-derived CDR1 and CDR2 are MNHEY and SMNVEV (reference sequence). Deletions cut 1 base from V and 4 bases from J, with 7 bases between. CDR3 protein: CASSLLGLETQYF. Here the CDR3 DNA reads TGTGCCAGCAGTTTATTAGGGTTAGAGACCCAGTACTTC.

Ten or more counts support this clonotype. The CDR3: CASSPTSGYEQYF. The DNA for the CDR3 is TGTGCCAGCTCACCCACTAGCGGCTACGAGCAGTACTTC. This chain joins TRBV18 and TRBJ2-7; 8 bases map to TRBD2. The CDR3 has 13 residues. Germline V lookup: CDR1 KGHSH, CDR2 LQKENI. The V and J ends lost 3 bases and 3 bases, in that order; junction bases with no gene match: 1.

This clonotype counts as medium-sized (0.01 to 0.1%). V usage is TRBV6-6 and J usage is TRBJ1-6; a possible D gene is TRBD1 (6 bases). Germline CDR1 and CDR2: MNHNY and SVGAGI (reference sequence). The CDR3 sequence is 15 residues long. Trimming cost V 6 bases and J 6 bases, with 15 bases left between them. CDR3 region: CASRGQPELNSPLHF. DNA for the CDR3: TGTGCCAGCAGAGGACAGCCGGAGCTTAATTCACCCCTCCACTTT.

The table lists this clonotype with a few counts. J is TRBJ2-7 and V is TRBV12-3 or TRBV12-4; D is unresolved. V lost 5 bases and J lost 3, with 11 bases in between. This CDR3 spans 13 amino acids. For the CDR3, the DNA is TGTGCCAGCAGTCGGGCCCGCGGCTACGAGCAGTACTTC. As protein: CASSRARGYEQYF.

This clonotype has just a few counts. The chain couples TRBV19 to TRBJ2-7; no reliable D call. The germline V and J ends were trimmed by 6 bases and 1 base, with 16 bases remaining between them. The CDR3 totals 15 residues. The germline V gene encodes CDR1 LNHDA and CDR2 SQIVND (reference sequence). The CDR3 is CASRFGLNPSYEQYF. The CDR3 nucleotides are TGTGCCAGTAGGTTTGGCCTCAACCCGTCCTACGAGCAGTACTTC.

The chain joins TRBV29-1 to TRBJ2-1, with unresolved D. The CDR3 is 14 residues long. Trimming removed 6 bases from V and 3 bases from J, with 15 bases in between. Germline values: CDR1 SQVTM, CDR2 ANQGSEA. CDR3 bases: TGCAGCGTGGGATCTACTGTTGGCTACAATGAGCAGTTCTTC. Translated, it gives CSVGSTVGYNEQFF.

This chain uses TRBV7-8 with TRBJ2-3; D might be TRBD1 or TRBD2, each matching 5 bases. Germline V gene sequence: CDR1 SGHVS, CDR2 FQNEAQ. The V and J ends lost 5 bases and 2 bases respectively, with 17 bases between them. The CDR3 contains 16 residues. CDR3: CASSTIGTTFTDTQYF. CDR3 in DNA: TGTGCCAGCAGCACAATTGGGACGACCTTCACAGATACGCAGTATTTT.

This clonotype has ten or more counts. V usage is TRBV4-3 and J usage is TRBJ2-7, with D hard to call. The germline V gene encodes CDR1 LGHNA and CDR2 YSLEER. Trimming stripped 0 bases from V and 5 bases from J, with 8 bases between. The CDR3 length is 13 residues. The CDR3 is CASSQERRNEQYF. The CDR3 region has the DNA TGCGCCAGCAGCCAAGAGAGGCGTAACGAGCAGTACTTC.

This clonotype occurred a few times. V is TRBV5-5 and J is TRBJ1-1; no reliable D call. CDR3 length: 18 amino acids. Germline V lookup: CDR1 SGHKS, CDR2 YYEKEE (reference sequence). The ends were cut back, 0 bases at V and 12 bases at J, with 30 bases in the middle. Here the CDR3 DNA reads TGTGCCAGCAGCTTGGAGTGGGTCAGGAGCCCACAAACCTTCAGGTCTTTCTTT. Residues: CASSLEWVRSPQTFRSFF.

This clonotype was counted only a few times. J is TRBJ2-7 and V is TRBV20-1, with 9 bases that match TRBD2. The CDR3 spans 12 residues. Germline V CDR1 and CDR2: DFQATT, SNEGSKA (reference sequence). V lost 6 bases, J lost 4 bases, and 4 bases stayed unmatched. CDR3 DNA: TGCAGTGCCCGACTAGCGGCTTACGAGCAGTACTTC. Translation: CSARLAAYEQYF.

The J gene is TRBJ2-7, the V gene TRBV5-1, with 9 bases fitting TRBD2. CDR1 and CDR2 from the germline V gene are SGHRS and YFSETQ. V shed 3 bases, J shed 4 bases, and the junction held 8 bases outside the gene matches. The CDR3 is 15 amino acids. CDR3 bases: TGCGCCAGCAGCTCTTCCGGTAGCGGGAGTTACGAGCAGTACTTC. Translated: CASSSSGSGSYEQYF.